The 7 T cell receptor beta chains in this list originate from one sample, sequenced in a study of T cell responses to AZD1222 COVID-19 vaccine. Sequencing used immunoSEQ multiplex PCR; TCRdb keeps in-frame clones, though not all of them. Among some 79,000 clones listed, less than 85% were seen once. Specimen: peripheral blood, collected 28 days after the second AZD1222 dose. The receptors were sampled from an adult who received the AZD1222 COVID-19 vaccine.

The chain is built from TRBV7-9 and TRBJ1-4; possibly TRBD1 for D (6 bases). This CDR3 is 14 amino acids long. The V end was cut by 7 bases, the J end by 2 bases, with 11 bases between. Germline-derived CDR1 and CDR2 are SEHNR and FQNEAQ (reference sequence). This CDR3 is CASIVQGTNEKLFF. As DNA, the CDR3 is TGTGCCAGCATCGTACAGGGCACTAATGAAAAACTGTTTTTT.

The gene calls are TRBV6-5 and TRBJ2-2; D is ambiguous. CDR3 size: 12 residues. V dropped 5 bases and J dropped 6 bases, with 7 bases sitting between them. Per the germline V gene, CDR1 is MNHEY and CDR2 is SVGAGI. CDR3 sequence: CASSRSPGELFF. CDR3 nucleotides: TGTGCCAGCAGTAGATCCCCCGGGGAGCTGTTTTTT.

This clone was seen only once. The gene calls are TRBV28 and TRBJ2-7; 11 bases align to TRBD1. V was pared by 7 bases and J by 5 bases, with 7 bases of the junction left unmatched. CDR1 and CDR2 (germline): MDHEN, SYDVKM. The CDR3 covers 14 residues. CDR3 DNA: TGTGCCAGCACCTCGGGACAGGGGGTCAACGAGCAGTACTTC. Encoded protein: CASTSGQGVNEQYF.

In the case of this clone: Mismatch with germline at one junction end may stem from a read error. The chain uses TRBV12-3 or TRBV12-4 and TRBJ2-5, with 11 bases lining up with TRBD2. The CDR3 covers 13 residues. The CDR3 loop is CASSLAGGETQYF. The CDR3 DNA reads as TGTGCCAGCAGCTTAGCGGGGGGGGAGACCCAGTACTTC.

There are many counts of this clone. The chain joins TRBV4-3 to TRBJ2-2; 7 nucleotides agree with TRBD1. This CDR3 spans 16 amino acids. The V and J ends lost 4 bases and 3 bases, in that order; junction bases with no gene match: 8. Per the germline V gene, CDR1 is LGHNA and CDR2 is YSLEER. The CDR3 spells CASSPDRDWDTGELFF. The DNA of the CDR3 is TGCGCCAGCAGCCCAGACAGGGATTGGGACACCGGGGAGCTGTTTTTT.

J is TRBJ2-7 and V is TRBV6-2 or TRBV6-3; tentative D call: TRBD2 (6 bases). The CDR3 extends over 14 amino acids. With 6 bases removed from V and 0 bases from J, the gap between germline ends came to 12 bases. CDR1 is MNHEY, CDR2 SVGEGT, per germline. In DNA form, the CDR3 reads TGTGCCAGCAGCGGGACTGGGAGCTCCTACGAGCAGTACTTC. This translates into CASSGTGSSYEQYF.

The rearrangement joins TRBV7-2 to TRBJ1-5; D not resolved. Germline CDR1 and CDR2: SGHTA and FQGNSA. The ends were cut back, 7 bases at V and 5 bases at J, with 9 bases in the middle. This CDR3 spans 12 amino acids. The CDR3 protein is CASNHGDQPQHF. The CDR3 bases are TGTGCCAGCAACCATGGGGATCAGCCCCAGCATTTT.